The rows below give T cell receptor beta chains drawn from one sample of a study of multiple sclerosis patients with progressive multifocal leukoencephalopathy. Here immunoSEQ multiplex PCR was the method, and the copy in TCRdb shows in-frame clones only, minus some. Of some 31,000 clones in the sample, roughly 87% are singletons; the top ten hold 3.2%. Material: PBMCs, obtained from a patient treated with natalizumab. The receptors come from a human donor with progressive multifocal leukoencephalopathy. Each CDR3 is given with its conserved first and last residue. The D gene is left open where the match is weak. Only part of the rows carry a size: once, few, many, or a class if the clone is expanded.

>TRBD2|TRBV30|TRBJ2-7|NA
TGTGCCTGGGGGGGGGCCTACGAGCAGTACTTC
CAWGGAYEQYF
>TRBD1|TRBV7-2|TRBJ1-4|NA
TGTGCCAGCAGCTTAGGGTCAGGGGGAGTGGGTGAAAAACTGTTTTTT
CASSLGSGGVGEKLFF
>NA|TRBV28|TRBJ2-1|NA
TGTGCCAGCAGTTTTGTTGGCTCCTACAATGAGCAGTTCTTC
CASSFVGSYNEQFF
>TRBD1|TRBV5-1|TRBJ2-5|NA
TGCGCCAGCAGCTTAACAGGGGGTCAAGAGACCCAGTACTTC
CASSLTGGQETQYF
>NA|TRBV19|TRBJ1-1|NA
TGTGCCAGTAGTGGGGCAGGGACTATTAACACTGAAGCTTTCTTT
CASSGAGTINTEAFF
>TRBD2|TRBV28|TRBJ2-7|NA
TGTGCCAGCAGCCCGTCCCTAGCGGGAAGGACGAAGCAGTACTTC
CASSPSLAGRTKQYF
>TRBD1|TRBV5-6|TRBJ2-2|NA
TGTGCCAGCAGCTCATGGACAGGGGTCAGCACCGGGGAGCTGTTTTTT
CASSSWTGVSTGELFF
>TRBD1|TRBV18|TRBJ1-1|NA
TGTGCCAGCTCATCCGGGACAGGGGGCACTGAAGCTTTCTTT
CASSSGTGGTEAFF
>TRBD2|TRBV6-4|TRBJ2-1|NA
TGTGCCAGCAGCGGAGAGGGGACTAGCGAGTACAATGAGCAGTTCTTC
CASSGEGTSEYNEQFF
>TRBD1|TRBV19|TRBJ1-2|NA
TGTGCCAGTAGTATGGTTGGGACAGGGGGTAGCTATGGCTACACCTTC
CASSMVGTGGSYGYTF
>NA|TRBV30|TRBJ1-2|NA
TGTGCCTGGAGTGTACTTGTCATTACCTTC
CAWSVLVITF
>NA|TRBV5-6|TRBJ1-1|NA
TGTGCCAGCAGCTCCAAGGGGGGAACCCTGAACACTGAAGCTTTCTTT
CASSSKGGTLNTEAFF
>TRBD1|TRBV9|TRBJ2-7|NA
TGTGCCAGCAGTTGGACAGGGGACTCCTACGAGCAGTACTTC
CASSWTGDSYEQYF
>NA|TRBV6-5|TRBJ2-1|NA
TGTGCCAGCAGTTACTCACTCAGTCCGGGTCGGCAGTTCTTC
CASSYSLSPGRQFF
>NA|TRBV7-2|TRBJ1-4|NA
TGTGCCAGCAGCTTAGGTCCAGGCGGCGAAAAACTGTTTTTT
CASSLGPGGEKLFF
>NA|TRBV7-9|TRBJ2-5|NA
TGTGCCAGCAGCTCGCTTTGGACAGAGGGGTCCCAAGAGACCCAGTACTTC
CASSSLWTEGSQETQYF
>TRBD1|TRBV2|TRBJ2-3|few
TGTGCCAGCAGTGAAAGGAGGACAGGGGGCGCAGATACGCAGTATTTT
CASSERRTGGADTQYF
>TRBD1|TRBV10-3|TRBJ2-3|NA
TGTGCCATCAGGGGGGACAGGGTGGGAGATACGCAGTATTTT
CAIRGDRVGDTQYF
>NA|TRBV28|TRBJ2-7|few
TGTGCCAGCAGTTACCACCTAACAGGGAAGGGCGAGCAGTACTTC
CASSYHLTGKGEQYF
>NA|TRBV4-3|TRBJ2-2|NA
TGCGCCAGCAGCCAAGTTCCGCTACCTAAAGCCGGGGAGCTGTTTTTT
CASSQVPLPKAGELFF
>NA|TRBV11-3|TRBJ2-2|NA
TGTGCCAGCACCAGAGATTTAGGGACCGGGGAGCTGTTTTTT
CASTRDLGTGELFF
>NA|TRBV18|TRBJ2-1|NA
TGTGCCAGCTCACCAACGAAGCAGGCCTACAATGAGCAGTTCTTC
CASSPTKQAYNEQFF
>TRBD1|TRBV19|TRBJ2-7|NA
TGTGCCAGTAGAAGGGACAGGGACTCCTACGAGCAGTACTTC
CASRRDRDSYEQYF
>NA|TRBV5-1|TRBJ2-7|NA
TGCGCCAGCAGCTCTGCCAGTGGGCCCTACGAGCAGTACTTC
CASSSASGPYEQYF
>NA|TRBV11-2|TRBJ2-6|NA
TGTGCCAGCACCCGGACAGTTTCTGGGGCCAACGTCCTGACTTTC
CASTRTVSGANVLTF